This TCR beta chain was sequenced in a study of shared clonotypes between healthy human individuals. Study observations and caveats: Lower generation probabilities were found for non-shared clonotypes than for those shared by all four donors.

On this clone: The antigen is not known.

Naive CD8 isolation took CD45RO-negative cells positively selected for CCR7 and excluded terminally differentiated effector memory CD45RA+ cells. Data came from immunoSEQ multiplex PCR; TCRdb stores just in-frame clones and leaves some out. The data hold 1.5 million to 2.5 million clones, with roughly 94% observed a single time. There are 14 residues in the CDR3. The V gene's germline CDR1 is LNHNV and CDR2 YYDKDF (reference sequence). With V trimmed by 1 base and J by 7 bases, 2 bases remained unmatched. The sequenced sample consisted of naive CD8+ T cells sorted from blood. The chain is built from TRBV15 and TRBJ1-5; 9 nucleotides match TRBD1. The clonotype was recovered from a young man in good health. The CDR3 spells CATSRGTGDQPQHF. CDR3 DNA: TGTGCCACCAGCAGAGGGACAGGGGACCAGCCCCAGCATTTT. The full variable domain, completed using reference TRBV15 and TRBJ1-5, is DAMVIQNPRYQVTQFGKPVTLSCSQTLNHNVMYWYQQKSSQAPKLLFHYYDKDFNNEADTPDNFQSRRPNTSFCFLDIRSPGLGDTAMYLCATSRGTGDQPQHFGDGTRLSIL.